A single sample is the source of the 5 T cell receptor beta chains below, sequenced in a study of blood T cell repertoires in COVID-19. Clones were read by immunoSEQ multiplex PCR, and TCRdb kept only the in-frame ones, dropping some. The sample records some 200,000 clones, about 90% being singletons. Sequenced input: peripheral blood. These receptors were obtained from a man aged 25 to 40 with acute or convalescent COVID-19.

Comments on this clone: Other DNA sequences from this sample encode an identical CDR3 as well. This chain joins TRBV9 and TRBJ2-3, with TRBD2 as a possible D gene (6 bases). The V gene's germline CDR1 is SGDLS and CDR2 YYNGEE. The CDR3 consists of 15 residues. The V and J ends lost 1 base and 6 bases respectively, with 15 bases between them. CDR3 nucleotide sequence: TGTGCCAGCAGCGTATCCGGGGGTTTGAGGGATACGCAGTATTTT. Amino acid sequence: CASSVSGGLRDTQYF.

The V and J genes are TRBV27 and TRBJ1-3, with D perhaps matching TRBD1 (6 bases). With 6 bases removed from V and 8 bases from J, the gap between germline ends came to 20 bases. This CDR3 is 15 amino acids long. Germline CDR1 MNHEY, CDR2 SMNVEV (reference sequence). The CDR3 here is CASRPQGLGWDTIYF. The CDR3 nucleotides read TGTGCCAGCAGGCCACAGGGTCTGGGATGGGACACCATATATTTT.

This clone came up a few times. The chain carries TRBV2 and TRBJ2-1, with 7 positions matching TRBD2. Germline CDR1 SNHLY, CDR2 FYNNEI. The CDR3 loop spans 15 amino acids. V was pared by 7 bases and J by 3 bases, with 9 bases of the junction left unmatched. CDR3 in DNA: TGTGCCAGCAAGACGAGGGAGGGACTCTACAATGAGCAGTTCTTC. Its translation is CASKTREGLYNEQFF. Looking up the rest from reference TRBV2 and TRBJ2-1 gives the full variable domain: EPEVTQTPSHQVTQMGQEVILRCVPISNHLYFYWYRQILGQKVEFLVSFYNNEISEKSEIFDDQFSVERPDGSNFTLKIRSTKLEDSAMYFCASKTREGLYNEQFFGPGTRLTVL.

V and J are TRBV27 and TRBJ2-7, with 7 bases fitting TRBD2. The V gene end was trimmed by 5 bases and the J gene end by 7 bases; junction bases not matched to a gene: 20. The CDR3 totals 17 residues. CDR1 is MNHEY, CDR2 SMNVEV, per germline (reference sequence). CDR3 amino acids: CASSPSLLTGGRGEQYF. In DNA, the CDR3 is TGTGCCAGCAGTCCTTCCCTTCTAACGGGAGGTAGAGGGGAGCAGTACTTC.

CDR3 coding DNA: TGCGCCAGCAGCACAGGGGATAACACCGGGGAGCTGTTTTTT. Amino acid sequence: CASSTGDNTGELFF. This rearrangement joins TRBV5-1 to TRBJ2-2, with 7 bases matching TRBD1. After removal of 4 bases from V and 2 bases from J, the junction contained 2 bases not matched to a gene. In germline, CDR1 is SGHRS, CDR2 YFSETQ. The CDR3 sequence is 14 residues long.